The present TCR beta chain was sequenced within a study of T cell responses to AZD1222 COVID-19 vaccine. Overall study findings and caveats: It should be noted that donors were predominantly white British and more often female, and clonal diversity was possibly underestimated.

This clone has just one count. The antigen remains unidentified. Produced via immunoSEQ multiplex PCR; TCRdb's table is partial and in-frame only. This sample has around 100,000 clones, with more than 70% found just once. The CDR3 contains 15 residues. Germline CDR1 KGHSH, CDR2 LQKENI. The V and J ends lost 4 bases and 7 bases, in that order; junction bases with no gene match: 6. This chain uses TRBV18 with TRBJ2-1; 11 nucleotides line up with TRBD2. Material: peripheral blood, obtained on day 0 of MenACWY control vaccination. This receptor was obtained from an adult in good health. CDR3 sequence: CASSQLTSGANEQFF. The DNA for the CDR3 is TGTGCCAGCTCACAACTGACTAGCGGGGCAAATGAGCAGTTCTTC.